A single sample is the source of the 27 T cell receptor beta chains below, sequenced in a study of blood T cell repertoires in COVID-19. Generated by immunoSEQ multiplex PCR, the TCRdb table keeps only in-frame clones and is missing some. The data hold tens of thousands of clones, with more than 70% observed a single time. Source material: peripheral blood. All receptors derive from a woman between 65 and 79 years old with acute or convalescent COVID-19.

This chain joins TRBV30 and TRBJ2-7, with 14 bases fitting TRBD2. The germline V gene encodes CDR1 GTSNPN and CDR2 SVGIG (reference sequence). V was pared by 2 bases and J by 6 bases, with 6 bases of the junction left unmatched. This CDR3 spans 15 amino acids. CDR3 sequence (DNA): TGTGCCTGGAGTACTGGACTAGCGGGGGGCAGCGAGCAGTACGTC. It encodes CAWSTGLAGGSEQYV.

The chain combines TRBV27 with TRBJ2-7, with TRBD2 matching over 7 bases. The CDR3 loop spans 14 amino acids. Germline values: CDR1 MNHEY, CDR2 SMNVEV (reference sequence). The trim removed 0 bases at V and 9 bases at J, leaving 8 bases unmatched. The CDR3 region has the DNA TGTGCCAGCAGTTTATCAGTTGGCGGGAGCGTGCAGTACGTC. Its protein product is CASSLSVGGSVQYV.

This rearrangement joins TRBV2 to TRBJ2-2; 11 positions agree with TRBD1. CDR3 length: 15 residues. Losses at the gene ends were 6 bases for V and 1 base for J; bases not matched to a gene: 1. CDR1 is SNHLY and CDR2 is FYNNEI in the germline V gene. This CDR3 reads CASRGQGGNTGELFF. CDR3 in DNA: TGTGCCAGCAGGGGACAGGGGGGGAACACCGGGGAGCTGTTTTTT. Full variable domain (rest looked up from reference TRBV2 and TRBJ2-2): EPEVTQTPSHQVTQMGQEVILRCVPISNHLYFYWYRQILGQKVEFLVSFYNNEISEKSEIFDDQFSVERPDGSNFTLKIRSTKLEDSAMYFCASRGQGGNTGELFFGEGSRLTVL.

The chain couples TRBV19 to TRBJ2-7; 8 bases line up with TRBD1. This CDR3 spans 14 amino acids. V shed 4 bases, J shed 0 bases, and the junction held 2 bases outside the gene matches. The germline V gene encodes CDR1 LNHDA and CDR2 SQIVND (reference sequence). The CDR3 protein is CASSRGQGSYEQYV. CDR3 DNA: TGTGCCAGTAGTAGAGGACAGGGCTCCTACGAGCAGTACGTC.

The gene calls are TRBV6-5 and TRBJ2-7; 9 nucleotides match TRBD1. The CDR3 covers 14 residues. Germline V gene lookup returns CDR1 MNHEY and CDR2 SVGAGI. V dropped 4 bases and J dropped 5; count of bases not matched to a gene: 6. The CDR3 nucleotides read TGTGCCAGCAGTTCACCCCGGACAGGGGACGAGCAGTACGTC. It translates to CASSSPRTGDEQYV.

DNA for the CDR3: TGCGCCAGCAGCCAAGATATGGACAGGGGGCTCACTACGGGGGTAAGAGGTGAGCAGTTCTTC. Residues: CASSQDMDRGLTTGVRGEQFF. This chain uses TRBV4-3 with TRBJ2-1; 11 bases fit TRBD1. With 0 bases clipped from V and 9 bases from J, the junction kept 22 bases outside the gene matches. This CDR3 has 21 amino acids. The germline V gene encodes CDR1 LGHNA and CDR2 YSLEER.

The V gene is TRBV15, the J gene TRBJ2-3; tentatively, D is TRBD1 (6 bases). The CDR3 sequence is 16 residues long. V gave up 1 base and J gave up 2 bases, with 13 bases separating them. Per the germline V gene, CDR1 is LNHNV and CDR2 is YYDKDF (reference sequence). The CDR3 reads CATSRAVGTPTDTQYF. The CDR3 bases are TGTGCCACCAGCAGAGCCGTTGGGACACCCACAGATACGCAGTATTTT. Full variable domain (outside the CDR3, taken from reference TRBV15 and TRBJ2-3): DAMVIQNPRYQVTQFGKPVTLSCSQTLNHNVMYWYQQKSSQAPKLLFHYYDKDFNNEADTPDNFQSRRPNTSFCFLDIRSPGLGDTAMYLCATSRAVGTPTDTQYFGPGTRLTVL.

This chain connects TRBV28 to TRBJ1-2; TRBD1 agrees at 7 bases. The CDR3 spans 15 residues. Unmatched junction bases numbered 14, after V lost 9 bases and J lost 4 bases. The V gene's germline CDR1 is MDHEN and CDR2 SYDVKM. For the CDR3, the DNA is TGTGCCAGTTCAAACCCCGGGACAGAGGTCTATGGCTACACCTTC. Its protein is CASSNPGTEVYGYTF.

V and J are TRBV2 and TRBJ2-7; D gene unclear. The CDR3 consists of 13 residues. V gave up 2 bases and J gave up 2 bases, with 7 bases separating them. Germline values: CDR1 SNHLY, CDR2 FYNNEI. Here the CDR3 DNA reads TGTGCCAGCAGTGAACGGAGCACCTACGAGCAGTACGTC. This gives the protein CASSERSTYEQYV.

This sequence joins TRBV6-6 and TRBJ2-2, with 9 bases fitting TRBD1. The CDR3 length is 15 residues. Germline V gives CDR1 MNHNY, CDR2 SVGAGI (reference sequence). The junction had 8 bases not matched to a gene; V was cut back by 7 bases and J by 5 bases. The CDR3 nucleotides read TGTGCCAGCATCCCGGGACAGGGACGAACCGGGGAGCTGTTTTTT. Protein: CASIPGQGRTGELFF.

In DNA form, the CDR3 reads TGTGCCAGCAGTTTCCACCCGACAGGGGGCCAAGGGGAGTTCTTC. It yields the protein CASSFHPTGGQGEFF. The rearrangement links TRBV27 to TRBJ2-1, with TRBD1 matching 10 bases. The CDR3 covers 15 residues. The germline V gene has CDR1 MNHEY and CDR2 SMNVEV (reference sequence). Trimming took 3 bases from V and 14 from J; bases not matched to a gene: 13.

The chain joins TRBV2 to TRBJ2-2; TRBD1 matches 9 bases. Looked up from germline, CDR1 is SNHLY and CDR2 is FYNNEI. The CDR3 runs to 17 residues. The ends lost 2 bases at V and 5 bases at J; junction bases unmatched: 9. CDR3 amino acids: CASSESLGQGSTGELFF. The DNA of the CDR3 is TGTGCCAGCAGTGAATCTCTTGGACAGGGGTCAACCGGGGAGCTGTTTTTT.

The genes are TRBV28 and TRBJ1-2; D unresolved. The V end was cut by 3 bases, the J end by 6 bases, with 8 bases between. The CDR3 length is 12 residues. CDR1 is MDHEN, CDR2 SYDVKM, per germline. The CDR3 loop is CASSLFRDGYTF. Written as DNA, the CDR3 is TGTGCCAGCAGTTTGTTCCGAGATGGCTACACCTTC.

This chain joins TRBV19 and TRBJ2-1; 9 nucleotides agree with TRBD1. The germline gives CDR1 LNHDA, CDR2 SQIVND (reference sequence). Trimming took 4 bases from V and 5 from J; bases not matched to a gene: 3. CDR3 size: 14 residues. The CDR3 loop is CASSTGTGNNEQFF. The CDR3 DNA follows: TGTGCCAGTAGTACCGGGACAGGGAACAATGAGCAGTTCTTC.

The rearrangement links TRBV3-1 (or the pseudogene TRBV3-2) to TRBJ2-3, with 8 bases fitting TRBD1. The CDR3 length is 19 residues. Unmatched junction bases numbered 16, after V lost 5 bases and J lost 0 bases. Germline CDR1 reads LGHDT; CDR2 reads YNNKEL (reference sequence). The CDR3 here is CASSTRSPFRDRSTDTQYF. In DNA form, the CDR3 reads TGTGCCAGCAGCACGCGATCCCCCTTTCGGGACAGGAGCACAGATACGCAGTATTTT.

The rearrangement joins TRBV19 to TRBJ1-1; weak D call: TRBD1 (5 bases). Germline CDR1 is LNHDA and CDR2 is SQIVND (reference sequence). The CDR3 loop spans 16 amino acids. V was shortened by 2 bases and J by 3 bases, with 16 bases between the two germline ends. CDR3 DNA: TGTGCCAGTAGTATAAATAGGCGGGGCTGGGACACTGAAGCTTTCTTT. Encoded protein: CASSINRRGWDTEAFF.

This clone came up once. The chain carries TRBV9 and TRBJ2-3, with TRBD2 identical over 12 bases. CDR3 size: 15 residues. The J segment lost 4 bases and the V segment lost 6 bases, leaving 6 bases of the junction unmatched. CDR1 is SGDLS and CDR2 is YYNGEE in the germline V gene. The CDR3 DNA is TGTGCCAGCACCAAACTAGCGGGGGGTTCAGATACGCAGTATTTT. Residues: CASTKLAGGSDTQYF.

The chain couples TRBV5-1 to TRBJ1-3, with a tentative D call TRBD1 (5 bases). V lost 4 bases, J lost 0 bases, and 14 bases lay in between. The CDR3 spans 16 residues. The germline CDR1 and CDR2 sequences are SGHRS and YFSETQ. CDR3 DNA sequence: TGCGCCAGCAGCGGTGACAGACTCTTCTCTGGAAACACCATATATTTT. It translates to CASSGDRLFSGNTIYF.

This sequence joins TRBV10-3 and TRBJ2-5, with 7 bases identical to TRBD2. CDR3 length: 12 amino acids. V was pared by 2 bases and J by 7 bases, with 1 base of the junction left unmatched. The germline V gene has CDR1 ENHRY and CDR2 SYGVKD. The CDR3 DNA reads as TGTGCCATCAGTGAGCCGGGGGGGACCCAGTACTTC. It encodes CAISEPGGTQYF.

The chain's CDR3 is CASSIRGTYGYTF. In DNA form, the CDR3 reads TGTGCCAGTAGTATTCGGGGGACCTATGGCTACACCTTC. The rearrangement links TRBV19 to TRBJ1-2; possible D gene TRBD1, 5 bases. The V and J ends lost 3 bases and 4 bases respectively, with 9 bases between them. CDR1 is LNHDA, CDR2 SQIVND, per germline (reference sequence). The CDR3 contains 13 residues.

The chain links TRBV7-6 to TRBJ2-6, with 9 bases lining up with TRBD1. The CDR3 extends over 18 amino acids. V shed 5 bases and J 0 bases; nucleotides not matched to a gene: 8. Germline loops: CDR1 SGHVS, CDR2 FNYEAQ. The CDR3 spells CASSMPGQGGSGANVLTF. DNA of the CDR3: TGTGCCAGCAGCATGCCGGGACAGGGTGGCTCTGGGGCCAACGTCCTGACTTTC.

In its sample, this clone was seen once. The chain carries TRBV30 and TRBJ2-1; D unresolved. The CDR3 has 15 amino acids. V lost 1 base and J lost 6, with 16 bases in between. CDR1 is GTSNPN and CDR2 is SVGIG in the germline V gene (reference sequence). The CDR3 loop reads CAWSALGGETNEQFF. DNA of the CDR3: TGTGCCTGGAGTGCGTTGGGTGGAGAAACCAATGAGCAGTTCTTC.

V gene TRBV5-1 combines with J gene TRBJ1-5; D perhaps matches TRBD1 (6 bases). Germline V gene data show CDR1 as SGHRS and CDR2 as YFSETQ. The CDR3 length is 14 residues. V dropped 6 bases and J dropped 0 bases, with 10 bases sitting between them. The CDR3 sequence is CASKRDTSNQPQHF. The CDR3 DNA follows: TGCGCCAGCAAAAGGGACACTAGCAATCAGCCCCAGCATTTT. Variable domain in full (rest from reference TRBV5-1 and TRBJ1-5): KAGVTQTPRYLIKTRGQQVTLSCSPISGHRSVSWYQQTPGQGLQFLFEYFSETQRNKGNFPGRFSGRQFSNSRSEMNVSTLELGDSALYLCASKRDTSNQPQHFGDGTRLSIL.

V gene TRBV19 combines with J gene TRBJ1-2, with D maybe TRBD1 (5 bases). Between the trimmed V and J ends, which lost 3 bases and 5 bases, there was a span of 16 bases. The CDR3 contains 15 residues. Germline assignment: CDR1 LNHDA and CDR2 SQIVND (reference sequence). CDR3: CASSMSRGIVYGYTF. The CDR3 region has the DNA TGTGCCAGTAGTATGAGCCGGGGGATCGTATATGGCTACACCTTC. The whole variable domain, filled in from reference TRBV19 and TRBJ1-2, reads DGGITQSPKYLFRKEGQNVTLSCEQNLNHDAMYWYRQDPGQGLRLIYYSQIVNDFQKGDIAEGYSVSREKKESFPLTVTSAQKNPTAFYLCASSMSRGIVYGYTFGSGTRLTVV.

This clone was counted only a few times. The chain carries TRBV11-2 and TRBJ1-5; D ambiguous. CDR1 SGHAT and CDR2 FQNNGV come from the germline V gene. V dropped 9 bases and J dropped 2 bases, with 14 bases sitting between them. This CDR3 contains 14 residues. The CDR3 sequence: CASAGLGGNQPQHF. In DNA, the CDR3 is TGTGCCAGTGCGGGCCTGGGTGGCAATCAGCCCCAGCATTTT. The full variable domain, rest sourced from reference TRBV11-2 and TRBJ1-5, is EAGVAQSPRYKIIEKRQSVAFWCNPISGHATLYWYQQILGQGPKLLIQFQNNGVVDDSQLPKDRFSAERLKGVDSTLKIQPAKLEDSAVYLCASAGLGGNQPQHFGDGTRLSIL.

The rearrangement uses TRBV29-1 and TRBJ1-2; 8 bases align to TRBD1. CDR1 and CDR2 (germline): SQVTM, ANQGSEA. V trimming: 7 bases; J trimming: 4 bases; junction bases outside the gene matches: 5. The CDR3 loop spans 12 amino acids. The CDR3 DNA reads as TGCAGCGGTACAGACAGGGGCTATGGCTACACCTTC. This gives the protein CSGTDRGYGYTF.

J is TRBJ2-3 and V is TRBV6-1; D not resolved. Germline V gene sequence: CDR1 MNHNS, CDR2 SASEGT. This CDR3 contains 14 residues. V shed 1 base and J shed 5 bases, with 10 bases lying between them. CDR3 bases: TGTGCCAGCAGTGAAGGGAGTAGAGTAGATACGCAGTATTTT. It specifies CASSEGSRVDTQYF.